These 18 T cell receptor beta chains originate from one sample sequenced in a study of blood T cell repertoires in COVID-19. Repertoires were generated with immunoSEQ multiplex PCR, while TCRdb's copy carries only in-frame clones and drops some. Of 140,000 to 150,000 clones detected, approximately 84% appear once; the ten largest clones hold around 3.7%. The material sequenced was PBMCs or T cells enriched from blood (not recorded which). The receptors were sampled from a woman aged 50 to 60 with acute COVID-19.

This chain links TRBV7-2 with TRBJ1-3, with 7 positions matching TRBD1. The CDR3 runs 15 residues. Unmatched junction bases numbered 4, after V lost 5 bases and J lost 0 bases. From germline, CDR1 is SGHTA and CDR2 FQGNSA. CDR3 in amino acids: CASSTQGVSGNTIYF. In nucleotides, the CDR3 is TGTGCCAGCAGCACCCAGGGGGTCTCTGGAAACACCATATATTTT. The full variable domain, its missing parts supplied by reference TRBV7-2 and TRBJ1-3, is GAGVSQSPSNKVTEKGKDVELRCDPISGHTALYWYRQSLGQGLEFLIYFQGNSAPDKSGLPSDRFSAERTGGSVSTLTIQRTQQEDSAVYLCASSTQGVSGNTIYFGEGSWLTVV.

The rearrangement links TRBV29-1 to TRBJ1-1; D not certain. V was cut by 4 bases and J by 5 bases, with 14 bases left in between. The CDR3 runs 13 residues. Germline CDR1 is SQVTM and CDR2 is ANQGSEA. In nucleotides, the CDR3 is TGCAGCGTTGGTCCCAACTCAGGAACTGAAGCTTTCTTT. Amino acid sequence: CSVGPNSGTEAFF. Looking up the rest from reference TRBV29-1 and TRBJ1-1 gives the full variable domain: SAVISQKPSRDICQRGTSLTIQCQVDSQVTMMFWYRQQPGQSLTLIATANQGSEATYESGFVIDKFPISRPNLTFSTLTVSNMSPEDSSIYLCSVGPNSGTEAFFGQGTRLTVV.

The chain uses TRBV30 and TRBJ2-3; D is perhaps TRBD1 (5 bases). CDR3 size: 11 residues. Looked up from germline, CDR1 is GTSNPN and CDR2 is SVGIG (reference sequence). Trimming cost V 4 bases and J 5 bases, with 7 bases left between them. The CDR3 loop reads CAWTTGDTQYF. The CDR3 region has the DNA TGTGCCTGGACCACAGGAGATACGCAGTATTTT.

This clone was observed a single time. The V and J genes are TRBV9 and TRBJ2-1; 7 nucleotides match TRBD2. Germline CDR1 reads SGDLS; CDR2 reads YYNGEE. This CDR3 comprises 15 residues. Trimming at V came to 5 bases and at J to 0 bases, leaving 5 bases not matched to a gene. CDR3 sequence (DNA): TGTGCCAGCAGTGAGAGCGGGATCTCCTACAATGAGCAGTTCTTC. This codes for CASSESGISYNEQFF.

This clone was recorded once. This chain links TRBV5-5 with TRBJ2-3; D is possibly TRBD1 (5 bases). V lost 0 bases, J lost 4 bases, and 12 bases lay in between. Germline loops: CDR1 SGHKS, CDR2 YYEKEE (reference sequence). The CDR3 consists of 15 residues. Here the CDR3 reads CASSLVSLGPDTQYF. Written as DNA, the CDR3 is TGTGCCAGCAGCTTGGTCTCTCTGGGGCCAGATACGCAGTATTTT. The complete variable domain, with remaining parts taken from reference TRBV5-5 and TRBJ2-3, reads DAGVTQSPTHLIKTRGQQVTLRCSPISGHKSVSWYQQVLGQGPQFIFQYYEKEERGRGNFPDRFSARQFPNYSSELNVNALLLGDSALYLCASSLVSLGPDTQYFGPGTRLTVL.

The chain couples TRBV18 to TRBJ2-5; D might be TRBD1 (6 bases). The CDR3 contains 13 residues. Deletions cut 3 bases from V and 5 bases from J, with 10 bases between. Germline V gene data show CDR1 as KGHSH and CDR2 as LQKENI. The CDR3 nucleotides are TGTGCCAGCTCACCCAGGACAGAGGAGACCCAGTACTTC. Amino acid sequence: CASSPRTEETQYF.

This chain connects TRBV7-2 to TRBJ2-5; 7 nucleotides align to TRBD1. Trimming took 1 base from V and 1 from J; bases not matched to a gene: 3. The CDR3 sequence is 15 residues long. Looked up from germline, CDR1 is SGHTA and CDR2 is FQGNSA. Written as DNA, the CDR3 is TGTGCCAGCAGCTTAGGAGGGGGCCCCCAAGAGACCCAGTACTTC. Residues: CASSLGGGPQETQYF.

The V gene is TRBV4-1, the J gene TRBJ1-1, with D possibly matching TRBD1 (5 bases). Trimming pared 0 bases from V and 0 bases from J, leaving 8 bases between. The CDR3 length is 15 residues. CDR1 and CDR2 (germline): MGHRA, YSYEKL. CDR3 region: CASSQDPGMNTEAFF. CDR3 nucleotides: TGCGCCAGCAGCCAAGATCCAGGGATGAACACTGAAGCTTTCTTT.

The chain links TRBV7-9 to TRBJ2-3, with D perhaps TRBD2 (5 bases). Germline V CDR1 and CDR2: SEHNR, FQNEAQ (reference sequence). V lost 5 bases, J lost 3 bases, and 12 bases lay in between. The CDR3 runs to 14 residues. In DNA form, the CDR3 reads TGTGCCAGCAGCCCGGGGAGCATGACAGATACGCAGTATTTT. Protein: CASSPGSMTDTQYF.

The chain carries TRBV5-4 and TRBJ2-6; no firm D call. V was clipped by 6 bases and J by 0 bases, with 13 bases between them. This CDR3 has 16 amino acids. Germline V lookup: CDR1 SGHNT, CDR2 YYREEE (reference sequence). The CDR3 reads CASTWLVDSGANVLTF. The DNA for the CDR3 is TGTGCCAGCACCTGGCTGGTCGACTCTGGGGCCAACGTCCTGACTTTC.

DNA of the CDR3: TGTGCCAGCAGGGGAGCGGGGTTGGGAGAGACCCAGTACTTC. It translates to CASRGAGLGETQYF. The chain uses TRBV27 and TRBJ2-5, with TRBD2 matching 7 bases. V dropped 6 bases and J dropped 4; count of bases not matched to a gene: 8. Per germline, CDR1 MNHEY and CDR2 SMNVEV (reference sequence). The CDR3 runs 14 residues.

The rearrangement uses TRBV9 and TRBJ2-7; no reliable D call. Germline CDR1 reads SGDLS; CDR2 reads YYNGEE. There are 14 residues in the CDR3. The V and J ends lost 0 bases and 4 bases respectively, with 11 bases between them. Here the CDR3 reads CASSVGGSMYEQYF. The CDR3 DNA sequence: TGTGCCAGCAGCGTAGGTGGCAGTATGTACGAGCAGTACTTC.

The chain uses TRBV21-1 and TRBJ2-7; the table's D call, TRBD1, has no DNA check behind it. TRBV21-1 corresponds to a pseudogene. The CDR3 runs 15 residues. The CDR3 DNA sequence: TGTGCCAGCAGCCGTCGGGGACAGGAGCGCTACGAGCAGTACTTC. Residues: CASSRRGQERYEQYF.

This chain links TRBV19 with TRBJ2-2; D remains unclear. The CDR3 has 14 amino acids. The germline V gene encodes CDR1 LNHDA and CDR2 SQIVND (reference sequence). V lost 3 bases and J 2 bases, leaving 7 bases between the germline ends. CDR3 bases: TGTGCCAGTAGTATTGAGGCAAACACCGGGGAGCTGTTTTTT. This sequence encodes CASSIEANTGELFF.

This clone was observed a handful of times. The V gene is TRBV11-3, the J gene TRBJ1-1; D not certain. Trimming stripped 3 bases from V and 10 bases from J, with 21 bases between. The V gene's germline CDR1 is SGHNT and CDR2 YENEEA. The CDR3 is made up of 15 amino acids. CDR3 DNA: TGTGCCAGCAGCTTCGCGGGTAGGTCTGATGGTGGAGCTTTCTTT. Translated, it gives CASSFAGRSDGGAFF.

The gene calls are TRBV6-5 and TRBJ2-2; weak D call: TRBD1 (6 bases). Trimming took off 6 bases at V and 0 bases at J, with 8 bases between the two ends. Per germline, CDR1 MNHEY and CDR2 SVGAGI. The CDR3 has 14 amino acids. The chain's CDR3 is CASRQGSNTGELFF. The CDR3 DNA sequence: TGTGCCAGCAGACAGGGCTCGAACACCGGGGAGCTGTTTTTT.

The chain employs TRBV7-2 and TRBJ2-3, with D perhaps TRBD1 (5 bases). Germline lookup yields CDR1 SGHTA and CDR2 FQGNSA. The CDR3 contains 14 residues. Trimming pared 2 bases from V and 6 bases from J, leaving 12 bases between. The CDR3: CASSLLGAPDTQYF. The CDR3 DNA follows: TGTGCCAGCAGCTTACTAGGGGCTCCGGATACGCAGTATTTT.

This clone was observed a single time. V usage is TRBV19 and J usage is TRBJ2-7; tentative D call: TRBD2 (6 bases). Germline-derived CDR1 and CDR2 are LNHDA and SQIVND (reference sequence). The CDR3 length is 15 residues. The V end was cut by 3 bases, the J end by 6 bases, with 18 bases between. The CDR3 here is CASSIMRQPGSEQYF. CDR3 coding DNA: TGTGCCAGTAGTATCATGAGACAGCCCGGGAGCGAGCAGTACTTC.